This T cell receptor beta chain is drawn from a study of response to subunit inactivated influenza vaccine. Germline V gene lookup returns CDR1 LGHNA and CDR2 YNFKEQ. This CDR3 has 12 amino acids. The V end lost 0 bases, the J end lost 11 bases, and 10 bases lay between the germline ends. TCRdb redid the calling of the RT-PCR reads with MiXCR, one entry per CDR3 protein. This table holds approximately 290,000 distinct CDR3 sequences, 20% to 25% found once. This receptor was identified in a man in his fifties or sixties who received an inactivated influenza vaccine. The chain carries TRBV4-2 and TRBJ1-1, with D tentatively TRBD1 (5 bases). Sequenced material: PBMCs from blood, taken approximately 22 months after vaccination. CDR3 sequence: CASSQESRVAFF. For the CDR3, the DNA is TGTGCCAGCAGCCAAGAATCCAGGGTGGCTTTCTTT.